The entry below describes one T cell receptor (beta chain). There is no known antigen for this receptor. No base quality information exists; no much larger clone differs at one position. The data are from a study of T cell changes during pregnancy in multiple sclerosis (dated by TCRdb to the late 2010s). Concerning the study at large: The study examined how the T cell repertoire changed over the course of pregnancy in women with multiple sclerosis.

The library was produced with the immunoSEQ multiplex PCR assay. In its TCRdb copy, this immuneACCESS table keeps in-frame sequences only and misses some clones. Where compared with another copy, unresolved V genes explain less than half of these, and the others have no known cause. The sample contains 53,000 or so clones, 90% to 95% of them found a single time. The ten largest clonotypes hold just under 0.6% of the sample. The CDR3 has 11 amino acids, counting the end cysteine and phenylalanine. Just CDR3 DNA is preserved here, 33 bases in frame from base 1. In the germline V gene, CDR1 corresponds to ENHRY and CDR2 to SYGVKD.

This chain is built from TRBV10-3 and TRBJ2-5; perhaps TRBD1 is the D gene, with 5 bases matching. The end of the DNA is better explained by TRBJ2-7, so the J call may be wrong. Sequences were derived from CD4+ T cells from peripheral blood mononuclear cells, sampled in the second trimester of pregnancy. This TCR was recovered from a female donor with multiple sclerosis, enrolled in a pregnancy study. The sequence in DNA is TGTGCCACTACAGGATCCTACGAGCAGTACTTC. Translated, it reads CATTGSYEQYF.